The sequence of this T cell receptor beta chain was determined in a study of T cell repertoires in cytomegalovirus infection. Trimming removed 5 bases from V and 1 base from J, with 11 bases in between. The germline V gene has CDR1 SEHNR and CDR2 FQNEAQ (reference sequence). CDR3 size: 14 residues. This clonotype turned up a few times. What it binds is not known. TCRdb re-called the reads with MiXCR, one entry per CDR3 protein. The table records approximately 110,000 distinct CDR3 sequences, less than 55% of them present only once. The chain uses TRBV7-9 and TRBJ1-1; D is perhaps TRBD1 (5 bases). This clonotype originated in a human donor in good health (CMV status not recorded). Some clones in this sample may be carry-over from other donors' samples. The input for sequencing was CD8+ T cells from cultured PBMCs, taken from culture after CMV antigen stimulation. CDR3 sequence: CASSPPGQNTEAFF. In DNA, the CDR3 is TGTGCCAGCAGCCCCCCCGGACAGAACACTGAAGCTTTCTTT.